The 20 T cell receptor beta chains below were found in one sample sequenced in a study of blood T cells in healthy people across ages. Sample-barcoded 5' priming and a J-beta primer mix drove a second PCR of roughly 7 to 11 cycles. TCRdb passed the 5' RACE reads through MiXCR, listing each CDR3 protein once. The sample contains about 680,000 distinct CDR3 sequences, around 48% of which appear only once. Sequenced material: blood. The receptors stem from a woman in her sixties or seventies in good health.

The chain is built from TRBV20-1 and TRBJ2-7; no clear D. The CDR3 extends over 14 amino acids. The V gene lost 3 bases and the J gene lost 3 bases, with 15 bases spanning the gap. Germline CDR1 DFQATT, CDR2 SNEGSKA (reference sequence). CDR3 coding DNA: TGCAGTGCTAGCGGATTCCCCGGGTACTACGAGCAGTACTTC. The encoded protein is CSASGFPGYYEQYF.

The chain employs TRBV24-1 and TRBJ2-3; 7 bases map to TRBD2. CDR3 size: 19 residues. CDR1 and CDR2 (germline): KGHDR, SFDVKD. V trimming: 1 base; J trimming: 0 bases; junction bases outside the gene matches: 12. The CDR3 DNA sequence: TGTGCCACCAGTGATTTTAAGCGGGATAGGGGTCCTAGCACAGATACGCAGTATTTT. Encoded protein: CATSDFKRDRGPSTDTQYF.

This sequence joins TRBV4-2 and TRBJ2-1; the match to TRBD2 covers 13 bases. J gave up 3 bases and V 2 bases, and 13 bases lay outside the gene matches. This CDR3 contains 20 residues. The germline CDR1 and CDR2 sequences are LGHNA and YNFKEQ. The CDR3 here is CASSQRYWTSGGRDYNEQFF. In nucleotides, the CDR3 is TGTGCCAGCAGCCAACGGTACTGGACTAGCGGGGGAAGGGACTACAATGAGCAGTTCTTC.

This chain joins TRBV20-1 and TRBJ2-5, with TRBD2 matching 13 bases. The trim removed 0 bases at V and 3 bases at J, leaving 7 bases unmatched. Per the germline V gene, CDR1 is DFQATT and CDR2 is SNEGSKA (reference sequence). This CDR3 comprises 17 residues. CDR3 amino acids: CSARDTGTSGDEETQYF. In DNA form, the CDR3 reads TGCAGTGCTAGAGATACCGGGACTAGCGGGGACGAAGAGACCCAGTACTTC.

A few counts support this clonotype. This sequence joins TRBV20-1 and TRBJ2-5; 8 bases line up with TRBD2. J lost 2 bases, V lost 5 bases, and 7 bases had no gene match. The CDR3 sequence is 14 residues long. Germline V gene data show CDR1 as DFQATT and CDR2 as SNEGSKA (reference sequence). DNA for the CDR3: TGCAGTGCTCCTCAACTAGCGGTACAAGAGACCCAGTACTTC. Its protein product is CSAPQLAVQETQYF.

The table lists this clonotype with a few counts. The genes are TRBV7-2 and TRBJ2-1, with D hard to call. The CDR3 loop spans 16 amino acids. Trimming took off 5 bases at V and 2 bases at J, with 16 bases between the two ends. The germline V gene has CDR1 SGHTA and CDR2 FQGNSA. The CDR3 region is CASSPLRSAAYNEQFF. For the CDR3, the DNA is TGTGCCAGCAGCCCCCTTAGGAGCGCGGCCTACAATGAGCAGTTCTTC.

V and J are TRBV20-1 and TRBJ2-5; D remains unclear. The J call may be in error: the DNA end matches TRBJ2-7 better. The CDR3 has 15 amino acids. Germline V gene data show CDR1 as DFQATT and CDR2 as SNEGSKA (reference sequence). CDR3 DNA sequence: TGCAGTGCTAGAGATCCCAGTATGGGCTCGGGCGAGCAGTACTTC. Protein product: CSARDPSMGSGEQYF.

This clonotype was recorded a few times. A much larger clone differs from this one at a single base, so this may be a read error. The chain recombines TRBV12-3 or TRBV12-4 with TRBJ2-5; TRBD2 matches 8 bases. CDR3 length equals 16 residues. The junction had 20 bases not matched to a gene; V was cut back by 6 bases and J by 11 bases. CDR3 DNA: TGTGCCAGCAGCACTCCAAGCGGGAGTGACGGCAATGAGCAGTACTTC. Amino acid sequence: CASSTPSGSDGNEQYF.

The chain employs TRBV6-6 and TRBJ2-1, with D perhaps TRBD2 (6 bases). Near its end, the DNA agrees better with TRBJ2-7, so the J call may be wrong. The CDR3 contains 14 residues. Germline CDR1 reads MNHNY; CDR2 reads SVGAGI (reference sequence). The CDR3 region is CASSSSASYNEQYF. The CDR3, as DNA: TGTGCCAGCAGTTCTAGCGCGTCCTACAATGAGCAGTACTTC.

Worth noting for this clonotype: A much larger clone is a single base away; this may be a read error. The CDR3 loop is CASSQGQEGAKNVQYF. The CDR3, as DNA: TGCGCCAGCAGCCAAGGGCAGGAGGGGGCCAAAAACGTTCAGTACTTC. The chain has TRBV4-3 and TRBJ2-7; tentatively, D is TRBD1 (7 bases). Trimming cost V 1 base and J 10 bases, with 23 bases left between them. CDR3 length equals 16 residues. The germline V gene encodes CDR1 LGHNA and CDR2 YSLEER.

The chain couples TRBV15 to TRBJ2-7; D remains unclear. From germline, CDR1 is LNHNV and CDR2 YYDKDF (reference sequence). This CDR3 has 16 residues. V lost 5 bases to trimming and J lost 7 bases, with 24 bases between them. The CDR3 protein is CATSYQPSGPNNEQYF. The CDR3, as DNA: TGTGCCACCAGCTACCAGCCATCCGGGCCAAACAATGAGCAGTACTTC.

V and J are TRBV12-3 or TRBV12-4 and TRBJ2-1; the match to TRBD2 covers 8 bases. J was trimmed by 9 bases and V by 8 bases; bases with no gene match: 15. The CDR3 totals 15 residues. The CDR3 loop reads CASRRGASGLGEQFF. For the CDR3, the DNA is TGTGCCAGCCGGCGAGGGGCTAGCGGGCTGGGTGAGCAGTTCTTC.

Only a few counts were recorded for this clonotype. The chain recombines TRBV20-1 with TRBJ2-5; 7 nucleotides agree with TRBD1. CDR3 length: 13 amino acids. Trimming removed 7 bases from V and 4 bases from J; junction bases left unmatched: 9. Germline CDR1 and CDR2: DFQATT and SNEGSKA (reference sequence). CDR3 coding DNA: TGCAGTGTCATCATTCACAGGGGAGAGACCCAGTACTTC. Translation: CSVIIHRGETQYF.

The genes are TRBV12-3 or TRBV12-4 and TRBJ1-1; D not resolved. The CDR3 contains 11 residues. V dropped 6 bases and J dropped 5 bases, with 7 bases sitting between them. For the CDR3, the DNA is TGTGCCAGCAGGTCTTGGACTGAAGCTTTCTTT. Its translation: CASRSWTEAFF.

J is TRBJ1-1 and V is TRBV24-1; 10 bases are a match to TRBD1. The CDR3 loop spans 13 amino acids. V shed 3 bases, J shed 9 bases, and the junction held 3 bases outside the gene matches. Germline values: CDR1 KGHDR, CDR2 SFDVKD. CDR3 DNA sequence: TGTGCCACCAGTGATGGGACAGGGGACAAAGCTTTCTTT. This sequence encodes CATSDGTGDKAFF.

A few counts support this clonotype. V gene TRBV4-2 combines with J gene TRBJ1-5; the D gene is possibly TRBD1 (5 bases). The length of the CDR3 is 15 residues. Germline lookup yields CDR1 LGHNA and CDR2 YNFKEQ. With 0 bases removed from V and 3 bases from J, the gap between germline ends came to 9 bases. The CDR3 reads CASSQDGQANQPQHF. CDR3 DNA: TGTGCCAGCAGCCAAGACGGACAAGCCAATCAGCCCCAGCATTTT.

This clonotype occurred a few times. The chain links TRBV27 to TRBJ1-2; D call uncertain. The CDR3 runs to 18 residues. V lost 4 bases, J lost 3 bases, and 24 bases lay in between. Looked up from germline, CDR1 is MNHEY and CDR2 is SMNVEV (reference sequence). This chain's CDR3 is CASSSVGGLPSKDYGYTF. The CDR3 region has the DNA TGTGCCAGCAGTTCCGTGGGCGGTCTTCCTTCGAAGGACTATGGCTACACCTTC.

The J gene is TRBJ2-1, the V gene TRBV20-1, with D unresolved. The CDR3 sequence is 12 residues long. Germline CDR1 is DFQATT and CDR2 is SNEGSKA (reference sequence). The CDR3 DNA follows: TGCACCTCGGCGGAACCCTACAATGAGCAGTTCTTC. It specifies CTSAEPYNEQFF.

In its sample, this clonotype was seen once. This may arise from a read error, as a much more abundant clone is one base away. J is TRBJ2-5 and V is TRBV7-2; the D is unclear. Germline lookup yields CDR1 SGHTA and CDR2 FQGNSA. The CDR3 has 12 amino acids. This CDR3 is CASSRQVETRYF. DNA for the CDR3: TGTGCCAGCAGCCGTCAGGTTGAGACCCGGTACTTC.

This clonotype was counted a few times. The chain uses TRBV5-1 and TRBJ1-2; D might be TRBD1 (5 bases). The V end lost 1 base, the J end lost 6 bases, and 7 bases lay between the germline ends. CDR1 is SGHRS and CDR2 is YFSETQ in the germline V gene. CDR3 size: 12 residues. In DNA, the CDR3 is TGCGCCAGCAGCTTGCTAGGGGATGGCTACACCTTC. Translation gives CASSLLGDGYTF.